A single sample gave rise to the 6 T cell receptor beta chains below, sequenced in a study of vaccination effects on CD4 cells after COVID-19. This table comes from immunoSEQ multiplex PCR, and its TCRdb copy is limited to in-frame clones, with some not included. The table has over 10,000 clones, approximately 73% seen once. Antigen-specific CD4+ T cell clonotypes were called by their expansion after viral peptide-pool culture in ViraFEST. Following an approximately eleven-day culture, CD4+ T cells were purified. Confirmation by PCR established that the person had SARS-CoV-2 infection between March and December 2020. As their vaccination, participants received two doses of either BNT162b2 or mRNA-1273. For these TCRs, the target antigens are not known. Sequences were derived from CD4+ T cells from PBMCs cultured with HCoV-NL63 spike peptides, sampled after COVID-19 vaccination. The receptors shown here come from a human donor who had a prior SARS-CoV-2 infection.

CDR3 residues: CASSPGTGGRQNSPLHF. As DNA, the CDR3 is TGTGCCAGCAGCCCTGGGACAGGGGGCCGACAAAATTCACCCCTCCACTTT. The chain recombines TRBV5-6 with TRBJ1-6, with TRBD1 identical over 12 bases. The CDR3 runs to 17 residues. V lost 4 bases and J lost 7; bases outside the gene matches: 9. Per germline, CDR1 SGHDT and CDR2 YYEEEE.

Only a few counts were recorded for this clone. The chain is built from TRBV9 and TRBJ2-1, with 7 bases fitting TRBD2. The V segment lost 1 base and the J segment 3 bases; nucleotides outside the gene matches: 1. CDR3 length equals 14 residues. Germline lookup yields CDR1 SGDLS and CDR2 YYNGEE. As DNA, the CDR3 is TGTGCCAGCAGCGTACGGGGGGACTACAATGAGCAGTTCTTC. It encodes CASSVRGDYNEQFF.

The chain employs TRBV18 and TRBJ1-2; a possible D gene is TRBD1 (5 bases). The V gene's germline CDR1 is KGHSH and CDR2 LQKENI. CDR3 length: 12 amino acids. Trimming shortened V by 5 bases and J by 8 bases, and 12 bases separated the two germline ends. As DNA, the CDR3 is TGTGCCAGCTCAGAGACCAGGGAGGGCTACACCTTC. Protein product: CASSETREGYTF.

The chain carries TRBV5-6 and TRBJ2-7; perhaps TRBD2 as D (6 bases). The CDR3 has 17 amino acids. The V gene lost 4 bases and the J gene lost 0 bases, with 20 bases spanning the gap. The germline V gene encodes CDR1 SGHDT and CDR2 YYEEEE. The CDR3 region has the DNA TGTGCCAGCAGCCCAGCCCGGGGGACCTCTAGCTCCTACGAGCAGTACTTC. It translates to CASSPARGTSSSYEQYF.

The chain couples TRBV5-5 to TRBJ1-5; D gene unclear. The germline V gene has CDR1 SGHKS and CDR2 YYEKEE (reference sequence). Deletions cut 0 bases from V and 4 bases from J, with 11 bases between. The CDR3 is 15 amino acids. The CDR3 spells CASSLESPRNQPQHF. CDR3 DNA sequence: TGTGCCAGCAGCTTGGAAAGTCCAAGGAATCAGCCCCAGCATTTT.

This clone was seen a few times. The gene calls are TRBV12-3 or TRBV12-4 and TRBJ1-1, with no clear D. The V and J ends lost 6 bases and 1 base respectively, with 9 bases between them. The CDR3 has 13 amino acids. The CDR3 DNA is TGTGCCAGCAGCGTGGTGGGGAACACTGAAGCTTTCTTT. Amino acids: CASSVVGNTEAFF.